One sample yielded the 25 T cell receptor beta chains listed below, sequenced in a study of T cells in Graves' hyperthyroidism and ophthalmopathy. TCR beta CDR3 sequences were amplified from RNA transcripts. HTBI primers were the set used in a first-round RT-PCR of the TCR CDR3. TCRdb reanalysed the multiplex PCR reads using MiXCR and keeps one entry per CDR3 protein. The table shows approximately 700,000 distinct CDR3 sequences, with roughly 46% occurring only once. What was sequenced was peripheral blood or thyroid tissue (not recorded which). These receptors were collected from an adult man with Graves' disease, either hyperthyroidism or ophthalmopathy (not recorded which).

Worth noting for this clonotype: A read error is possible here, since a much larger clone lies one base away. The chain combines TRBV24-1 with TRBJ2-5; 11 nucleotides agree with TRBD2. This CDR3 is built from 15 residues. CDR1 and CDR2 (germline): KGHDR, SFDVKD. CDR3 in DNA: TGTACCACCAGTGATTCGGGACTAGCGGAAGAGACCCAGTACTTC. This sequence encodes CTTSDSGLAEETQYF.

The chain carries TRBV5-4 and TRBJ2-2, with D unclear. CDR1 and CDR2 from the germline V gene are SGHNT and YYREEE (reference sequence). With 0 bases removed from V and 5 bases from J, the gap between germline ends came to 14 bases. CDR3 length: 16 amino acids. CDR3 DNA sequence: TGTGCCAGCAGCTTGGCGTCCCGGGCGCAAACCGGGGAGCTGTTTTTT. Its protein product is CASSLASRAQTGELFF.

The gene calls are TRBV20-1 and TRBJ1-5; D gene uncertain. Trimming removed 3 bases at V and 13 bases at J, with 7 bases between. Per the germline V gene, CDR1 is DFQATT and CDR2 is SNEGSKA (reference sequence). CDR3 size: 9 residues. CDR3 amino acids: CSASEVQHF. The CDR3 bases are TGCAGTGCTAGTGAGGTACAGCATTTT.

Comment on this clonotype: A much larger clone differs by one base, so this may be a read error. This rearrangement joins TRBV15 to TRBJ1-5; maybe TRBD1 (6 bases). The CDR3 runs to 15 residues. Germline-derived CDR1 and CDR2 are LNHNV and YYDKDF (reference sequence). In nucleotides, the CDR3 is TGTGCCAGCAGCAGAGATCTGGGGGCTCGGCAGCCCCAGCATTTT. It encodes CASSRDLGARQPQHF.

This clonotype was seen at least ten times. The chain couples TRBV24-1 to TRBJ1-5, with D unclear. Trimming pared 12 bases from V and 0 bases from J, leaving 14 bases between. CDR3 length: 14 amino acids. Germline CDR1 reads KGHDR; CDR2 reads SFDVKD. The CDR3 loop is CASKIRDSNQPQHF. CDR3 nucleotides: TGTGCCTCAAAGATAAGGGATAGCAATCAGCCCCAGCATTTT.

This clonotype was counted only a few times. The J gene is TRBJ1-5, the V gene TRBV20-1; D not certain. The V and J ends lost 5 bases and 3 bases respectively, with 11 bases between them. Germline V lookup: CDR1 DFQATT, CDR2 SNEGSKA (reference sequence). This CDR3 has 13 residues. Here the CDR3 reads CSAQTGNNQPQHF. The CDR3 region has the DNA TGCAGTGCTCAGACGGGGAACAATCAGCCCCAGCATTTT.

The chain couples TRBV6-1 to TRBJ1-1, with D unclear. Germline values: CDR1 MNHNS, CDR2 SASEGT. There are 12 residues in the CDR3. The V end was cut by 0 bases, the J end by 7 bases, with 6 bases between. This CDR3 reads CASSEARNEAFF. Here the CDR3 DNA reads TGTGCCAGCAGTGAAGCCCGCAATGAAGCTTTCTTT.

The chain has TRBV9 and TRBJ2-7; the match to TRBD2 covers 7 bases. The CDR3 runs 15 residues. V was pared by 0 bases and J by 1 base, with 4 bases of the junction left unmatched. CDR1 and CDR2 from the germline V gene are SGDLS and YYNGEE. The DNA for the CDR3 is TGTGCCAGCAGCGTAGCGTCGGGGGGATCCTACGAGCAGTACTTC. As protein: CASSVASGGSYEQYF.

The chain has TRBV10-2 and TRBJ1-4; D unresolved. V shed 6 bases and J shed 7 bases, with 15 bases lying between them. Germline V gives CDR1 WSHSY, CDR2 SAAADI. CDR3 size: 14 residues. The DNA for the CDR3 is TGCGCCAGCAGAAATACAGAAAGGACTGAAAAACTGTTTTTT. Translating it yields CASRNTERTEKLFF.

This clonotype was counted ten times or more. This chain connects TRBV19 to TRBJ1-6; no clear D. The germline V and J ends were trimmed by 10 bases and 7 bases, with 11 bases remaining between them. CDR3 length equals 12 residues. CDR1 and CDR2 from the germline V gene are LNHDA and SQIVND (reference sequence). Written as DNA, the CDR3 is TGTGCCACCCGGGTTGAAAATTCACCCCTCCACTTT. Its protein product is CATRVENSPLHF. Full variable domain (rest looked up from reference TRBV19 and TRBJ1-6): DGGITQSPKYLFRKEGQNVTLSCEQNLNHDAMYWYRQDPGQGLRLIYYSQIVNDFQKGDIAEGYSVSREKKESFPLTVTSAQKNPTAFYLCATRVENSPLHFGNGTRLTVT.

Remarks on this clonotype: A much larger clone lies a single base off, so this may be a read error. This rearrangement joins TRBV11-1 to TRBJ1-3; D might be TRBD1 (6 bases). The CDR3 spans 15 residues. Per the germline V gene, CDR1 is SGHAT and CDR2 is FQDESV (reference sequence). The CDR3 coding sequence is TGTGCCAGCAGCTTAGCGGGGGGCTCTGGAAGCACCATATATTTT. Its translation: CASSLAGGSGSTIYF.

This chain links TRBV20-1 with TRBJ1-5; 9 bases map to TRBD1. The junction had 4 bases not matched to a gene; V was cut back by 5 bases and J by 5 bases. The V gene's germline CDR1 is DFQATT and CDR2 SNEGSKA (reference sequence). This CDR3 contains 13 residues. As DNA, the CDR3 is TGCAGTGCTCGGACAGGGGTATATCAGCCCCAGCATTTT. It yields the protein CSARTGVYQPQHF.

The chain couples TRBV10-3 to TRBJ1-5; weak D call: TRBD1 (5 bases). The germline V gene encodes CDR1 ENHRY and CDR2 SYGVKD. The CDR3 is 15 residues long. Trimming pared 0 bases from V and 7 bases from J, leaving 13 bases between. This CDR3 reads CAISESVKGLQPQHF. CDR3 nucleotide sequence: TGTGCCATCAGTGAGTCGGTCAAGGGACTACAGCCCCAGCATTTT.

A note on this clonotype: A read error may produce the germline difference seen at one junction end. The chain couples TRBV10-3 to TRBJ2-7, with TRBD2 as a possible D gene (6 bases). The germline gives CDR1 ENHRY, CDR2 SYGVKD. The CDR3 contains 13 residues. CDR3 protein: CASSSGGRYEQYF. CDR3 DNA: TGTGCCAGCAGTTCCGGGGGTAGGTACGAGCAGTACTTC.

The chain joins TRBV7-9 to TRBJ2-7, with 8 bases that match TRBD1. Germline V CDR1 and CDR2: SEHNR, FQNEAQ (reference sequence). Germline trimming cut 6 bases from V and 2 bases from J; bases unmatched to any gene: 9. The CDR3 contains 15 residues. CDR3 sequence reads: CASRRNMDRAYEQYF. CDR3 nucleotides: TGTGCCAGCAGGAGAAACATGGACAGGGCCTACGAGCAGTACTTC. Full variable domain (outside the CDR3, taken from reference TRBV7-9 and TRBJ2-7): DTGVSQNPRHKITKRGQNVTFRCDPISEHNRLYWYRQTLGQGPEFLTYFQNEAQLEKSRLLSDRFSAERPKGSFSTLEIQRTEQGDSAMYLCASRRNMDRAYEQYFGPGTRLTVT.

This clonotype was observed at least ten times. V gene TRBV10-3 combines with J gene TRBJ2-2; D call uncertain. Trimming pared 6 bases from V and 0 bases from J, leaving 14 bases between. CDR1 ENHRY and CDR2 SYGVKD come from the germline V gene. The CDR3 extends over 16 amino acids. CDR3 nucleotide sequence: TGTGCCATCAGCGGACGAGCTTGGACGAACACCGGGGAGCTGTTTTTT. This gives the protein CAISGRAWTNTGELFF.

The chain combines TRBV9 with TRBJ1-5; D gene uncertain. Germline assignment: CDR1 SGDLS and CDR2 YYNGEE. This CDR3 has 14 residues. V lost 5 bases and J lost 6, with 15 bases in between. CDR3 DNA sequence: TGTGCCAGCAGTTTTAGACTAAGTAGTCAGCCCCAGCATTTT. Translation: CASSFRLSSQPQHF.

This sequence joins TRBV15 and TRBJ1-2; maybe TRBD1 (6 bases). Trimming cost V 6 bases and J 4 bases, with 15 bases left between them. Per germline, CDR1 LNHNV and CDR2 YYDKDF (reference sequence). The CDR3 loop spans 14 amino acids. CDR3 nucleotides: TGTGCCACCAGTCCCCGGGACACCGCCTATGGCTACACCTTC. This translates into CATSPRDTAYGYTF.

This clonotype has just a few counts. CDR3: CASSFQGTRSETQYF. The CDR3 DNA sequence: TGTGCCAGCAGTTTCCAAGGGACTAGATCAGAGACCCAGTACTTC. The V and J genes are TRBV2 and TRBJ2-5; 8 positions match TRBD2. The CDR3 contains 15 residues. V was clipped by 5 bases and J by 4 bases; unmatched bases: 9. Germline V gene data show CDR1 as SNHLY and CDR2 as FYNNEI.

Many counts were recorded for this clonotype. This chain links TRBV20-1 with TRBJ1-1, with 7 positions matching TRBD1. The trim removed 6 bases at V and 2 bases at J, leaving 9 bases unmatched. Germline CDR1 and CDR2: DFQATT and SNEGSKA (reference sequence). This CDR3 is 14 amino acids long. The CDR3, as DNA: TGCAGTGCGTACAGCGGGACAGCTAACACTGAAGCTTTCTTT. Protein sequence: CSAYSGTANTEAFF.

This clonotype was counted ten times or more. V and J are TRBV2 and TRBJ1-1; D unclear. The germline V and J ends were trimmed by 7 bases and 1 base, with 7 bases remaining between them. The CDR3 is 12 residues long. CDR1 and CDR2 from the germline V gene are SNHLY and FYNNEI. The CDR3, as DNA: TGTGCCAGCATGCTTTCGAACACTGAAGCTTTCTTT. This gives the protein CASMLSNTEAFF.

The CDR3, as DNA: TGTGCCAGCAGCTTAGGGGGACGCCCATCGGAGCCCCAGCATTTT. Protein sequence: CASSLGGRPSEPQHF. This chain links TRBV7-2 with TRBJ1-5, with D perhaps matching TRBD1 (5 bases). Trimming cost V 1 base and J 8 bases, with 15 bases left between them. Per germline, CDR1 SGHTA and CDR2 FQGNSA. The CDR3 has 15 residues. Full variable domain (missing parts from reference TRBV7-2 and TRBJ1-5): GAGVSQSPSNKVTEKGKDVELRCDPISGHTALYWYRQSLGQGLEFLIYFQGNSAPDKSGLPSDRFSAERTGGSVSTLTIQRTQQEDSAVYLCASSLGGRPSEPQHFGDGTRLSIL.

The rearrangement links TRBV7-3 to TRBJ2-2; perhaps TRBD2 as D (5 bases). Trimming shortened V by 4 bases and J by 4 bases, and 13 bases separated the two germline ends. This CDR3 is built from 15 residues. The germline gives CDR1 SGHTA, CDR2 FQGTGA. The CDR3 DNA sequence: TGTGCCAGCAGCTCGCTAGCAAAAGGCACCGGGGAGCTGTTTTTT. Protein: CASSSLAKGTGELFF.

Note on this clonotype: This could be a read error, since a much larger clone is one nucleotide away. V and J are TRBV29-1 and TRBJ1-2; D is ambiguous. V lost 2 bases and J 8 bases, leaving 18 bases between the germline ends. Germline V gene sequence: CDR1 SQVTM, CDR2 ANQGSEA. CDR3 size: 14 residues. The CDR3 loop is CSVELNLWFSGYTF. CDR3 in DNA: TGCAGCGTTGAACTTAATCTTTGGTTCTCGGGCTACACCTTC.

Only a few counts were recorded for this clonotype. V usage is TRBV7-9 and J usage is TRBJ1-6, with TRBD1 matching 8 bases. Germline V CDR1 and CDR2: SEHNR, FQNEAQ (reference sequence). V gave up 5 bases and J gave up 5 bases; unmatched junction bases: 11. The CDR3 consists of 17 residues. DNA of the CDR3: TGTGCCAGCAGCCGAGGACAGGGAGAGCTGGATAATTCACCCCTCCACTTT. It codes for CASSRGQGELDNSPLHF.